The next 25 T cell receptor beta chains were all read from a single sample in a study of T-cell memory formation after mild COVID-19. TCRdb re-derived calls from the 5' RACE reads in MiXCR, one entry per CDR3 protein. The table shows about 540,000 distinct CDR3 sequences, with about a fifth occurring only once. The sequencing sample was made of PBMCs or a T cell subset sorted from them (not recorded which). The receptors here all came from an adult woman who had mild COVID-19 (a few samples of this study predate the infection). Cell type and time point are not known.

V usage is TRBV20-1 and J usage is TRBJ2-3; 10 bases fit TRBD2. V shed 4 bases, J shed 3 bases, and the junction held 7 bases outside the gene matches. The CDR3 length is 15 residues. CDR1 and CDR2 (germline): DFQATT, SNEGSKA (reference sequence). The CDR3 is CSATVLAGGTDTQYF. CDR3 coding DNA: TGCAGTGCTACGGTGTTAGCGGGAGGTACAGATACGCAGTATTTT.

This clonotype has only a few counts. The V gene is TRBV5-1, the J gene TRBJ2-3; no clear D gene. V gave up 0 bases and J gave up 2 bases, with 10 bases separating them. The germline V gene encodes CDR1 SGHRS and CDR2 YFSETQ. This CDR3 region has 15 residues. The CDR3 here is CASSLAQASTDTQYF. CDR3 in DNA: TGCGCCAGCAGCTTGGCCCAGGCGTCCACAGATACGCAGTATTTT. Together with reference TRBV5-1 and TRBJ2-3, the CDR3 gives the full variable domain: KAGVTQTPRYLIKTRGQQVTLSCSPISGHRSVSWYQQTPGQGLQFLFEYFSETQRNKGNFPGRFSGRQFSNSRSEMNVSTLELGDSALYLCASSLAQASTDTQYFGPGTRLTVL.

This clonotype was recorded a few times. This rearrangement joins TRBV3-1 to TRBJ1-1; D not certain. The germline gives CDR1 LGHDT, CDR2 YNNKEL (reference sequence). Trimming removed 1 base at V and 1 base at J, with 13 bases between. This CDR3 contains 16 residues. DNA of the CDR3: TGTGCCAGCAGCCAAGCGGACCTAATCCAGAACACTGAAGCTTTCTTT. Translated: CASSQADLIQNTEAFF.

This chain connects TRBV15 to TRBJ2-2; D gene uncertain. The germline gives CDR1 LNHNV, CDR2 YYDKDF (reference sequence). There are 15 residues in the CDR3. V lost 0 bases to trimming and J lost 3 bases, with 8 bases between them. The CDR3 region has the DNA TGTGCCACCAGCAGAGATCGTGGGGACACCGGGGAGCTGTTTTTT. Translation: CATSRDRGDTGELFF.

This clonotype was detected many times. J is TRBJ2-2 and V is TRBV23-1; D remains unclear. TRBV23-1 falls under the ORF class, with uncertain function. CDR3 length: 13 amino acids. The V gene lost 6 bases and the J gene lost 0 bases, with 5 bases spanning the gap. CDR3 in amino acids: CASRPPNTGELFF. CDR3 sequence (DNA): TGCGCCAGCAGACCACCGAACACCGGGGAGCTGTTTTTT.

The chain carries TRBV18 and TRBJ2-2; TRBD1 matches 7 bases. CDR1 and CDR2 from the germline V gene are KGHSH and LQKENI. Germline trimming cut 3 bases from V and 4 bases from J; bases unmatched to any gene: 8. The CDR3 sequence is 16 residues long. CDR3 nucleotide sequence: TGTGCCAGCTCACCTACCGGGACAGTGATCACCGGGGAGCTGTTTTTT. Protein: CASSPTGTVITGELFF.

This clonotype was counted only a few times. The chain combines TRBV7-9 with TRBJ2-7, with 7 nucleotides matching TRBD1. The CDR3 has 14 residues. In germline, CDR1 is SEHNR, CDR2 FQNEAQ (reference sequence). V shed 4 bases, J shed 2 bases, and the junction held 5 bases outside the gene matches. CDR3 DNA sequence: TGTGCCAGCAGCTGGACAGGTGGAGCCTACGAGCAGTACTTC. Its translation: CASSWTGGAYEQYF. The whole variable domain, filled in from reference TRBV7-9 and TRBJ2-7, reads DTGVSQNPRHKITKRGQNVTFRCDPISEHNRLYWYRQTLGQGPEFLTYFQNEAQLEKSRLLSDRFSAERPKGSFSTLEIQRTEQGDSAMYLCASSWTGGAYEQYFGPGTRLTVT.

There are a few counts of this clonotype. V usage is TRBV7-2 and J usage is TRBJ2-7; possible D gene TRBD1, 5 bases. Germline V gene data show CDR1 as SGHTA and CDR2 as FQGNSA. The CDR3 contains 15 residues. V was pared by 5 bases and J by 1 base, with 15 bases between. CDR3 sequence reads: CASSPLGAGSYEQYF. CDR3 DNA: TGTGCCAGCAGCCCCTTAGGGGCAGGGTCCTACGAGCAGTACTTC.

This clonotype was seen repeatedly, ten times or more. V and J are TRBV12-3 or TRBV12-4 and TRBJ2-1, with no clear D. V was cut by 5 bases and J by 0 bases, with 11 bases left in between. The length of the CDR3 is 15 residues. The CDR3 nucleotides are TGTGCCAGCAGTCTCCCGAGTGACTCCTACAATGAGCAGTTCTTC. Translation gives CASSLPSDSYNEQFF.

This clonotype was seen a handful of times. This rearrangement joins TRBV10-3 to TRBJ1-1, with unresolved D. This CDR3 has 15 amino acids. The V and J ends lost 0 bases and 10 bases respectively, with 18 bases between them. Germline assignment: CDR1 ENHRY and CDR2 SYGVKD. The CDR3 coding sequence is TGTGCCATCAGTGAGTCGAGTGTCTCCCGCGACGGAGCTTTCTTT. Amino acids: CAISESSVSRDGAFF.

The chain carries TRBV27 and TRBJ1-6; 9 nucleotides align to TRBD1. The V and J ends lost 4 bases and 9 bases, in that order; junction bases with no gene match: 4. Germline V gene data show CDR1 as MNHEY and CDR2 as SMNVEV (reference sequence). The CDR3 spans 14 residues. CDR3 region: CASSYGQGSSPLHF. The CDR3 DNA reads TGTGCCAGCAGTTACGGACAGGGGAGTTCACCCCTCCACTTT.

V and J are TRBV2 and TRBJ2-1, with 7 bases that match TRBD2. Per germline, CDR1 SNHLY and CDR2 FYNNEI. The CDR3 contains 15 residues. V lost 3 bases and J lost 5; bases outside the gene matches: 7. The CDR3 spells CASSDGGGPNNEQFF. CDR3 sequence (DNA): TGTGCCAGCAGTGACGGGGGAGGGCCGAACAATGAGCAGTTCTTC.

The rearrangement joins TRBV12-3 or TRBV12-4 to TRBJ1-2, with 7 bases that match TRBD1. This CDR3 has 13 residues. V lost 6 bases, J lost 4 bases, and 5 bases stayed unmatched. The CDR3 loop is CASSRDSPYGYTF. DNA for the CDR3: TGTGCCAGCAGCAGGGACAGCCCCTATGGCTACACCTTC.

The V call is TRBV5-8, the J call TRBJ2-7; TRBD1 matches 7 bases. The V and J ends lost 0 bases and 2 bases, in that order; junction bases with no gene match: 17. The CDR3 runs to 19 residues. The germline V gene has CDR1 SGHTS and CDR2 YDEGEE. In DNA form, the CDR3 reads TGTGCCAGCAGCTTGGAAATGCAAAAGGGGGACAGTGGACCCTACGAGCAGTACTTC. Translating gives CASSLEMQKGDSGPYEQYF.

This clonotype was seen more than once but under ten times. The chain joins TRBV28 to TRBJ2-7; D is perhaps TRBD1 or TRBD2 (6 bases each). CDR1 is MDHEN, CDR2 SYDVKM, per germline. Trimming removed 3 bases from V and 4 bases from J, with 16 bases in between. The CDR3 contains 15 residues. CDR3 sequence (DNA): TGTGCCAGCAGTTTTCTATTGGGGGGCGCGTACGAGCAGTACTTC. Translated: CASSFLLGGAYEQYF.

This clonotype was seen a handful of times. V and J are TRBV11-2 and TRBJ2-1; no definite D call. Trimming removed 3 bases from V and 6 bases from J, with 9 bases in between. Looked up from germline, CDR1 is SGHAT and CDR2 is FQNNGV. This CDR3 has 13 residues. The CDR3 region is CASSFPSPNEQFF. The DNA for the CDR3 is TGTGCCAGCAGCTTCCCCAGCCCCAATGAGCAGTTCTTC.

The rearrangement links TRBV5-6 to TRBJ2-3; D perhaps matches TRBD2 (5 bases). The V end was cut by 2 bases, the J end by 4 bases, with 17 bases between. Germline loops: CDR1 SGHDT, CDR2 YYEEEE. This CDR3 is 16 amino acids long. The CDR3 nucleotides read TGTGCCAGCAGCTTTGTGGAGAGGAGGTCGCCAGATACGCAGTATTTT. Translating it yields CASSFVERRSPDTQYF.

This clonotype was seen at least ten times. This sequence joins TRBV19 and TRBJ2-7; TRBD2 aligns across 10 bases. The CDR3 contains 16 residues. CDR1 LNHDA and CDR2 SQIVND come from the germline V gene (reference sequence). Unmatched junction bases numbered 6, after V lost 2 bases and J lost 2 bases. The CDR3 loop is CASSITGLAETYEQYF. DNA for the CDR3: TGTGCCAGTAGTATAACCGGACTAGCGGAAACCTACGAGCAGTACTTC.

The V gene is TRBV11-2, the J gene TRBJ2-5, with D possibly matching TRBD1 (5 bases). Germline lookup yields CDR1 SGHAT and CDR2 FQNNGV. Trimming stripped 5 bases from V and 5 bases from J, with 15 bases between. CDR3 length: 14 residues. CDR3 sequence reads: CASSAPQGRETQYF. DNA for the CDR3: TGTGCCAGCAGCGCCCCGCAGGGAAGGGAGACCCAGTACTTC.

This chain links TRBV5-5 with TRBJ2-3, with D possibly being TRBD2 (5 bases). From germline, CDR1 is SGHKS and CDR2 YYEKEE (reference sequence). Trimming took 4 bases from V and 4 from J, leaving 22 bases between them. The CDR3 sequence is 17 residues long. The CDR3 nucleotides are TGTGCCAGCAGCCCAGGACGGACTCCAACTATATCAGATACGCAGTATTTT. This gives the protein CASSPGRTPTISDTQYF.

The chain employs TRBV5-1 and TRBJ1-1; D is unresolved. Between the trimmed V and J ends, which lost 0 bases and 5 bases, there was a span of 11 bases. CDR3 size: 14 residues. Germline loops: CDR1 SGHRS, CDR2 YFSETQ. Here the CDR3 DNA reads TGCGCCAGCAGCTTGGGCGCAGGAATAACTGAAGCTTTCTTT. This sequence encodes CASSLGAGITEAFF.

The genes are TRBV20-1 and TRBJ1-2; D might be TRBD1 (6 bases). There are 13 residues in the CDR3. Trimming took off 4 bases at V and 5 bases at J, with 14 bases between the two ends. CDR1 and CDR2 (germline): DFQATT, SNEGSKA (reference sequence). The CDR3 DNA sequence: TGCAGTGCTAAGACAGGAACCGCGTATGGCTACACCTTC. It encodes CSAKTGTAYGYTF.

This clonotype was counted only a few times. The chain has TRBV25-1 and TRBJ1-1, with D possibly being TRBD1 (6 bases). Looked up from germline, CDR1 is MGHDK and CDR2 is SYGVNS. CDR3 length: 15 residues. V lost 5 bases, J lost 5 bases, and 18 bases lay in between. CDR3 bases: TGTGCCAGCAGTCCCCTTACTCGGACAGCTACTGAAGCTTTCTTT. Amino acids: CASSPLTRTATEAFF. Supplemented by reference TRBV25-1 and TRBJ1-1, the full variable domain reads EADIYQTPRYLVIGTGKKITLECSQTMGHDKMYWYQQDPGMELHLIHYSYGVNSTEKGDLSSESTVSRIRTEHFPLTLESARPSHTSQYLCASSPLTRTATEAFFGQGTRLTVV.

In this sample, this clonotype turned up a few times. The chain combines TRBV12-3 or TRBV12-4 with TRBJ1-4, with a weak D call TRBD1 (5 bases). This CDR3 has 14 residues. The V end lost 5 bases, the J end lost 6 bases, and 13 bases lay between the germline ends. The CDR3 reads CASSLGIRDEKLFF. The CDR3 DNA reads TGTGCCAGCAGTCTCGGGATCAGGGATGAAAAACTGTTTTTT.

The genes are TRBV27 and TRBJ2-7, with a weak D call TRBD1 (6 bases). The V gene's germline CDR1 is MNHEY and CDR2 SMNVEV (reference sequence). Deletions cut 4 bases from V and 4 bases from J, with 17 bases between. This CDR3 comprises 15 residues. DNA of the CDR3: TGTGCCAGCAGTTCAGGGGCAGGCATGGGGTACGAGCAGTACTTC. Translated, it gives CASSSGAGMGYEQYF.